These 20 T cell receptor beta chains were sequenced from one sample in a study of CD8 T cells in Susac syndrome. Reverse transcription of roughly 0.5 to 1 ug RNA used random hexamers. TCRdb re-called the immunoSEQ multiplex PCR reads with MiXCR, one entry per CDR3 protein. The sample lists about 150,000 distinct CDR3 sequences; about 94% were seen once. Sequenced material: CD8+ T cells from PBMCs. The receptors derive from a human donor with multiple sclerosis.

The chain is built from TRBV19 and TRBJ1-1; a possible D gene is TRBD1 (5 bases). The V gene's germline CDR1 is LNHDA and CDR2 SQIVND (reference sequence). This CDR3 is 11 amino acids long. V was clipped by 3 bases and J by 8 bases, with 7 bases between them. The CDR3 DNA reads TGTGCCAGTAGTATGGGGGGGGAAGCTTTCTTT. This gives the protein CASSMGGEAFF.

The V and J genes are TRBV7-2 and TRBJ2-7; 7 bases line up with TRBD1. The CDR3 covers 14 residues. The junction had 6 bases not matched to a gene; V was cut back by 2 bases and J by 5 bases. Germline V CDR1 and CDR2: SGHTA, FQGNSA. CDR3 sequence: CASSLRTGVDEQYF. CDR3 nucleotide sequence: TGTGCCAGCAGCTTACGAACAGGGGTGGACGAGCAGTACTTC.

This chain links TRBV3-1 with TRBJ2-1; 11 bases map to TRBD2. Germline-derived CDR1 and CDR2 are LGHDT and YNNKEL (reference sequence). V lost 2 bases to trimming and J lost 4 bases; unmatched junction nucleotides: 4. This CDR3 comprises 16 residues. CDR3 in amino acids: CASSQTASGGYNEQFF. The CDR3 bases are TGTGCCAGCAGCCAAACTGCTAGCGGGGGGTACAATGAGCAGTTCTTC.

This clonotype was seen just once. V usage is TRBV6-6 and J usage is TRBJ1-5, with TRBD1 matching 7 bases. Germline CDR1 and CDR2: MNHNY and SVGAGI (reference sequence). The V segment lost 5 bases and the J segment 2 bases; nucleotides outside the gene matches: 6. This CDR3 is 15 amino acids long. CDR3 region: CASSNKGAGNQPQHF. DNA of the CDR3: TGTGCCAGCAGTAACAAGGGGGCTGGCAATCAGCCCCAGCATTTT.

This rearrangement joins TRBV9 to TRBJ2-6; D call uncertain. The CDR3 length is 15 residues. The germline V gene encodes CDR1 SGDLS and CDR2 YYNGEE. V was cut by 0 bases and J by 0 bases, with 4 bases left in between. The CDR3 sequence: CASSVGASGANVLTF. CDR3 DNA sequence: TGTGCCAGCAGCGTAGGGGCCTCTGGGGCCAACGTCCTGACTTTC.

The V and J genes are TRBV7-9 and TRBJ2-3; D may match TRBD1 or TRBD2 (5 bases each). The V and J ends lost 5 bases and 5 bases respectively, with 14 bases between them. Germline loops: CDR1 SEHNR, CDR2 FQNEAQ (reference sequence). This CDR3 is 14 amino acids long. CDR3 in amino acids: CASSRLGVQDTQYF. CDR3 in DNA: TGTGCCAGCAGCCGTCTGGGGGTCCAAGATACGCAGTATTTT.

The table lists this clonotype with a count of one. V is TRBV29-1 and J is TRBJ2-2; TRBD2 matches 7 bases. V was clipped by 4 bases and J by 7 bases; unmatched bases: 3. The CDR3 consists of 12 residues. Looked up from germline, CDR1 is SQVTM and CDR2 is ANQGSEA. The CDR3 DNA reads as TGCAGCGTTGGCCGCGGGAGCGGGGAGCTGTTTTTT. Translation: CSVGRGSGELFF.

The V call is TRBV4-2, the J call TRBJ2-7; the match to TRBD2 covers 13 bases. CDR1 is LGHNA, CDR2 YNFKEQ, per germline. Trimming cost V 0 bases and J 12 bases; bases outside gene matches: 8. The CDR3 loop spans 15 amino acids. CDR3 DNA sequence: TGTGCCAGCAGCCAAGACCCCGGACTAGCGGGAGTAGGGTACTTC. Translated: CASSQDPGLAGVGYF.

The J gene is TRBJ2-7, the V gene TRBV12-3 or TRBV12-4, with 8 bases fitting TRBD2. V shed 5 bases and J 4 bases; nucleotides not matched to a gene: 7. The length of the CDR3 is 14 residues. The CDR3: CASSHRTSTYEQYF. The CDR3, as DNA: TGTGCCAGCAGTCATCGGACTAGCACATACGAGCAGTACTTC.

This chain joins TRBV20-1 and TRBJ2-7; no firm D call. This CDR3 contains 14 residues. Per the germline V gene, CDR1 is DFQATT and CDR2 is SNEGSKA (reference sequence). The V and J ends lost 0 bases and 0 bases respectively, with 9 bases between them. The CDR3 here is CSARDLHHSYEQYF. The DNA for the CDR3 is TGCAGTGCTAGAGATCTACACCACTCCTACGAGCAGTACTTC.

The V gene is TRBV7-9, the J gene TRBJ2-3, with 9 bases that match TRBD2. CDR1 SEHNR and CDR2 FQNEAQ come from the germline V gene (reference sequence). CDR3 size: 17 residues. V shed 3 bases, J shed 0 bases, and the junction held 7 bases outside the gene matches. The CDR3 coding sequence is TGTGCCAGCAGCTTTCCCGCGACTAGCGGTAGCACAGATACGCAGTATTTT. It encodes CASSFPATSGSTDTQYF.

The V gene is TRBV7-8, the J gene TRBJ2-3; 7 nucleotides line up with TRBD2. CDR1 and CDR2 (germline): SGHVS, FQNEAQ. Unmatched junction bases numbered 8, after V lost 1 base and J lost 4 bases. The CDR3 runs to 16 residues. Here the CDR3 reads CASSLVGGSYADTQYF. In DNA form, the CDR3 reads TGTGCCAGCAGCTTAGTCGGGGGGTCCTACGCAGATACGCAGTATTTT.

As DNA, the CDR3 is TGTGCCAGCAGTGAAGGGCACCCGAGCTCCTACGAGCAGTACTTC. Translated: CASSEGHPSSYEQYF. V usage is TRBV2 and J usage is TRBJ2-7; D gene uncertain. V dropped 1 base and J dropped 0 bases, with 10 bases sitting between them. Germline V gene sequence: CDR1 SNHLY, CDR2 FYNNEI. This CDR3 is 15 amino acids long.

The chain recombines TRBV2 with TRBJ1-1; D is ambiguous. Germline V gene sequence: CDR1 SNHLY, CDR2 FYNNEI. The CDR3 has 13 residues. The ends were cut back, 10 bases at V and 0 bases at J, with 12 bases in the middle. The CDR3 region is CATRKGLNTEAFF. The CDR3 DNA is TGTGCCACCCGAAAGGGCCTGAACACTGAAGCTTTCTTT.

A single count supports this clonotype. The gene calls are TRBV6-2 or TRBV6-3 and TRBJ2-3; tentative D call: TRBD2 (5 bases). The ends were cut back, 7 bases at V and 11 bases at J, with 13 bases in the middle. The CDR3 runs to 11 residues. CDR1 is MNHEY, CDR2 SVGEGT, per germline. CDR3 nucleotides: TGTGCCAGCAAGTCCCGTCGGGAGCAGTATTTT. This gives the protein CASKSRREQYF.

The table lists this clonotype with a few counts. V usage is TRBV12-3 or TRBV12-4 and J usage is TRBJ1-2, with TRBD1 identical over 8 bases. The ends lost 3 bases at V and 7 bases at J; junction bases unmatched: 7. The CDR3 covers 14 residues. The CDR3, as DNA: TGTGCCAGCAGTTTGGGTCAGGGGGCGGGTGGCTACACCTTC. This gives the protein CASSLGQGAGGYTF.

The rearrangement links TRBV20-1 to TRBJ1-2, with D maybe TRBD1 (6 bases). The CDR3 sequence is 13 residues long. The germline CDR1 and CDR2 sequences are DFQATT and SNEGSKA (reference sequence). The V end lost 6 bases, the J end lost 0 bases, and 11 bases lay between the germline ends. This CDR3 reads CSAPGDSNYGYTF. In DNA, the CDR3 is TGCAGTGCGCCAGGGGACTCTAACTATGGCTACACCTTC.

The chain joins TRBV7-8 to TRBJ2-3; the D gene is possibly TRBD1 (6 bases). V was shortened by 5 bases and J by 4 bases, with 10 bases between the two germline ends. CDR3 length: 13 amino acids. Germline V lookup: CDR1 SGHVS, CDR2 FQNEAQ. The CDR3 region is CASSDRRPDTQYF. CDR3 nucleotides: TGTGCCAGCAGCGACAGGCGCCCAGATACGCAGTATTTT.

The gene calls are TRBV4-1 and TRBJ2-1, with D unresolved. V was cut by 8 bases and J by 0 bases, with 11 bases left in between. This CDR3 has 14 amino acids. Per germline, CDR1 MGHRA and CDR2 YSYEKL. The CDR3 nucleotides read TGCGCCAGCCGACTCGAACACTCCTACAATGAGCAGTTCTTC. As protein: CASRLEHSYNEQFF.

The chain uses TRBV20-1 and TRBJ2-1; D could derive from TRBD1 or TRBD2 (5 bases each). This CDR3 has 16 amino acids. V was trimmed by 2 bases and J by 7 bases, leaving 21 bases between them. Germline lookup yields CDR1 DFQATT and CDR2 SNEGSKA (reference sequence). DNA for the CDR3: TGCAGTGCTAGACTGACGAAGGTAGGGACGGGAAATGAGCAGTTCTTC. Its protein is CSARLTKVGTGNEQFF.